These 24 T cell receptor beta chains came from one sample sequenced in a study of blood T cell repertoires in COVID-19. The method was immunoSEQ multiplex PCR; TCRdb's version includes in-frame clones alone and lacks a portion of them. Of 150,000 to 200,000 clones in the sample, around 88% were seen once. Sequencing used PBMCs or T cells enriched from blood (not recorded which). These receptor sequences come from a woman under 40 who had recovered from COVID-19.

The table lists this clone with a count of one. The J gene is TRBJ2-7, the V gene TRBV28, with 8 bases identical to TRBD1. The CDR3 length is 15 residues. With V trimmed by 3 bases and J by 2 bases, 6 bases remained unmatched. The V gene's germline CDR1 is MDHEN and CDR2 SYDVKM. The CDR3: CASSLASGGTYEQYF. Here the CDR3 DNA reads TGTGCCAGCAGTTTGGCCTCAGGGGGCACCTACGAGCAGTACTTC.

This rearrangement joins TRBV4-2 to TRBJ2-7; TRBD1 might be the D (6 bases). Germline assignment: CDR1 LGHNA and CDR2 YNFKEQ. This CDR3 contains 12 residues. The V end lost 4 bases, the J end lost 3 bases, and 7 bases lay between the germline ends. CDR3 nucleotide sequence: TGTGCCAGCAGCCTGGACAGCTACGAGCAGTACTTC. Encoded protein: CASSLDSYEQYF.

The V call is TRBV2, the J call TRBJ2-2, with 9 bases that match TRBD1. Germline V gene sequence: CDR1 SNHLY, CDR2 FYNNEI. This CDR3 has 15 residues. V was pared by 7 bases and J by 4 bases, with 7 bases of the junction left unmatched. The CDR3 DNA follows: TGTGCCAGCACGGGGACAGGGATGATCACCGGGGAGCTGTTTTTT. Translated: CASTGTGMITGELFF.

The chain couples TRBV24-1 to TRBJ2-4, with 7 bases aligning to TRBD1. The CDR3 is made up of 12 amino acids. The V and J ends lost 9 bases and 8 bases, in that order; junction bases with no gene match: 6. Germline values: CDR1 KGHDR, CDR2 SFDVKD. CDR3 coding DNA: TGTGCCACCCCTAGGGACAGTCACATTCAGTACTTC. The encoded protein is CATPRDSHIQYF.

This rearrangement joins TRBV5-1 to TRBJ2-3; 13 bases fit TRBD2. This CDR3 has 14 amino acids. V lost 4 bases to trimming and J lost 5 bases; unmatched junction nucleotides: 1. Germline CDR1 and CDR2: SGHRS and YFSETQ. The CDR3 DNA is TGCGCCAGCAGCCGACTAGCGGGAGGAGATACGCAGTATTTT. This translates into CASSRLAGGDTQYF.

The CDR3 sequence: CASRPAVDYGGEQFF. The CDR3 nucleotides are TGCGCCAGTCGGCCAGCGGTCGACTACGGGGGGGAGCAGTTCTTC. J is TRBJ2-1 and V is TRBV5-1; 7 positions match TRBD2. From germline, CDR1 is SGHRS and CDR2 YFSETQ. The V segment lost 8 bases and the J segment 10 bases; nucleotides outside the gene matches: 18. The length of the CDR3 is 15 residues.

CDR3 DNA sequence: TGCGCCAGCAGCTTGTCCGGAACTATGAACACTGAAGCTTTCTTT. This translates into CASSLSGTMNTEAFF. The chain has TRBV5-1 and TRBJ1-1, with unresolved D. The CDR3 has 15 amino acids. CDR1 and CDR2 (germline): SGHRS, YFSETQ. Trimming removed 1 base from V and 0 bases from J, with 10 bases in between. Looking up the rest from reference TRBV5-1 and TRBJ1-1 gives the full variable domain: KAGVTQTPRYLIKTRGQQVTLSCSPISGHRSVSWYQQTPGQGLQFLFEYFSETQRNKGNFPGRFSGRQFSNSRSEMNVSTLELGDSALYLCASSLSGTMNTEAFFGQGTRLTVV.

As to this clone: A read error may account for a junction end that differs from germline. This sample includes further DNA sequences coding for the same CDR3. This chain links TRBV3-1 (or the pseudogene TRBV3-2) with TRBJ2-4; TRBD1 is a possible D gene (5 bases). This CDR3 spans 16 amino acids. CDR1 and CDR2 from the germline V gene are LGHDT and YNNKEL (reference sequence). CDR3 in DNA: TGTGCTAGCAGCCATCGCAGGGTTTATACCAAAAACATTCAGTACTTC. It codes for CASSHRRVYTKNIQYF.

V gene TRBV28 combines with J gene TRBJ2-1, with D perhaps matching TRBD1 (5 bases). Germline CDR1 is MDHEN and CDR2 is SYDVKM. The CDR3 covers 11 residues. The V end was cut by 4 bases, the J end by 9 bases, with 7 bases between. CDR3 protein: CASSSQGEQFF. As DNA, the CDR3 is TGTGCCAGCAGTTCCCAGGGTGAGCAGTTCTTC.

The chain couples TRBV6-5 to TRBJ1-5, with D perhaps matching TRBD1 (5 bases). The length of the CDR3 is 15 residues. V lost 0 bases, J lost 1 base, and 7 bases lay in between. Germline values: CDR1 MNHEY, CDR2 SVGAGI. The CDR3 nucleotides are TGTGCCAGCAGTTACTCCGGGGGGAGCAATCAGCCCCAGCATTTT. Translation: CASSYSGGSNQPQHF.

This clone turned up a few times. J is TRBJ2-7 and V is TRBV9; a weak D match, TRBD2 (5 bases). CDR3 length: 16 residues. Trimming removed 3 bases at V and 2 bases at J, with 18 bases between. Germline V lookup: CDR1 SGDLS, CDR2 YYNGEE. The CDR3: CASSGEPATHPYEQYF. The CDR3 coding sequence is TGTGCCAGCAGCGGGGAGCCAGCAACCCACCCCTACGAGCAGTACTTC.

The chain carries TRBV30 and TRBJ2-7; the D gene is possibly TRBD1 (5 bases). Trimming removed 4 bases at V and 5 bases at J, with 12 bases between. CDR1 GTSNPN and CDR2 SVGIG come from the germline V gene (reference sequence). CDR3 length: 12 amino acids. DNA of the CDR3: TGTGCCTGGACAGGGTTATCGGACGAGCAGTACTTC. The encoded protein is CAWTGLSDEQYF. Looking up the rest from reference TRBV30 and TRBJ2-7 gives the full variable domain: SQTIHQWPATLVQPVGSPLSLECTVEGTSNPNLYWYRQAAGRGLQLLFYSVGIGQISSEVPQNLSASRPQDRQFILSSKKLLLSDSGFYLCAWTGLSDEQYFGPGTRLTVT.

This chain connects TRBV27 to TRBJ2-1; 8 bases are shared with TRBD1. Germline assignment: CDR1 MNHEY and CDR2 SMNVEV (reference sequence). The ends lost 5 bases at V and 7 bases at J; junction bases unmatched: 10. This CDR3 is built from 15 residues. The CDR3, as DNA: TGTGCCAGCAGTCTAACCGGACAGGGAAGGAATGAGCAGTTCTTC. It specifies CASSLTGQGRNEQFF.

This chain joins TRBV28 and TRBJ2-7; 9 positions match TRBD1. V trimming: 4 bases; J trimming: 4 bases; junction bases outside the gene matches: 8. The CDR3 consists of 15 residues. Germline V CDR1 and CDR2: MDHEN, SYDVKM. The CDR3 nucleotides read TGTGCCAGCAGTTCAATCCGGGACAGGGATTACGAGCAGTACTTC. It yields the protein CASSSIRDRDYEQYF.

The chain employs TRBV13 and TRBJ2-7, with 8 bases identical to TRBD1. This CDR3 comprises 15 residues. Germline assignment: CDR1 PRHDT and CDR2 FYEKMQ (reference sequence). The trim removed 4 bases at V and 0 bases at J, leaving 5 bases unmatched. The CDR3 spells CASSSPRGHSYEQYF. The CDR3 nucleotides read TGTGCCAGCAGCTCCCCCAGGGGGCACTCCTACGAGCAGTACTTC. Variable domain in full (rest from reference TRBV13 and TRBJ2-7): AAGVIQSPRHLIKEKRETATLKCYPIPRHDTVYWYQQGPGQDPQFLISFYEKMQSDKGSIPDRFSAQQFSDYHSELNMSSLELGDSALYFCASSSPRGHSYEQYFGPGTRLTVT.

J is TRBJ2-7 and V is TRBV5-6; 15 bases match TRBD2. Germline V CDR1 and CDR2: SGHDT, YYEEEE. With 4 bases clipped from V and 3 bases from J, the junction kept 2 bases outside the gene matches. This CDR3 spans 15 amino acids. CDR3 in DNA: TGTGCCAGCAGCCGGGGACTAGCGGGGGGCTACGAGCAGTACTTC. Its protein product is CASSRGLAGGYEQYF.

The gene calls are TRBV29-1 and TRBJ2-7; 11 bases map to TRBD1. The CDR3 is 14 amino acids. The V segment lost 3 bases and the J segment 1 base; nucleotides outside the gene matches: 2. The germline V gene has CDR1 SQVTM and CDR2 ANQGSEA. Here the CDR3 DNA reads TGCAGCGTTGACGGGACAGGGGGTTCCTACGAGCAGTACTTC. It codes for CSVDGTGGSYEQYF.

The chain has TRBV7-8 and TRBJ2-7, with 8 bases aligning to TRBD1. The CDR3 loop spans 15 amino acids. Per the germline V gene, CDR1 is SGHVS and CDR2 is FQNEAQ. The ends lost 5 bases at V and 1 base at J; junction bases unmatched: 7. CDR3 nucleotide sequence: TGTGCCAGCAGCCCACTGGACAGGGCATCCTACGAGCAGTACTTC. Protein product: CASSPLDRASYEQYF.

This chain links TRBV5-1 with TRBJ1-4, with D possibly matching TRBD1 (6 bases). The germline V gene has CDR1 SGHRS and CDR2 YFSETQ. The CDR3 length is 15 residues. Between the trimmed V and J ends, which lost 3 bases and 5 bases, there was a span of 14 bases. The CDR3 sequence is CASSSPGQGNEKLFF. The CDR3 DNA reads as TGCGCCAGCAGCTCCCCCGGGCAGGGGAATGAAAAACTGTTTTTT.

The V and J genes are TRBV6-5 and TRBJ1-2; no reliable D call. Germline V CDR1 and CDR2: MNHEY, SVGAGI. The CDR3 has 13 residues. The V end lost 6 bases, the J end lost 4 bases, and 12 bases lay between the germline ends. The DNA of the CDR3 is TGTGCCAGCAGCCCCGTTGGAGTCTATGGCTACACCTTC. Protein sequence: CASSPVGVYGYTF.

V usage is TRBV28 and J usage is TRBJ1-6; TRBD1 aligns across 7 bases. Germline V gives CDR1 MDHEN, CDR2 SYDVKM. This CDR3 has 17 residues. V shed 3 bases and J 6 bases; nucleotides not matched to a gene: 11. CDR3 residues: CASSFGAGGTSNSPLHF. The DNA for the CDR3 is TGTGCCAGCAGTTTCGGAGCAGGGGGGACAAGTAATTCACCCCTCCACTTT.

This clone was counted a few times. The CDR3 sequence is CASLGTGDPREQYF. The CDR3 nucleotides read TGTGCCAGTCTAGGGACAGGGGACCCGAGAGAGCAGTACTTC. The J gene is TRBJ2-7, the V gene TRBV6-5, with 10 nucleotides matching TRBD1. After removal of 9 bases from V and 7 bases from J, the junction contained 12 bases not matched to a gene. The CDR3 runs 14 residues. In germline, CDR1 is MNHEY, CDR2 SVGAGI.

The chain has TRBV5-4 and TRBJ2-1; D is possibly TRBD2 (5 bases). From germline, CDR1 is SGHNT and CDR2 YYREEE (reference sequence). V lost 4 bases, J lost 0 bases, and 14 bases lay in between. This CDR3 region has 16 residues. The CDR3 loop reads CASSHIRELSYNEQFF. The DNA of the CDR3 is TGTGCCAGCAGCCACATCCGGGAACTCTCCTACAATGAGCAGTTCTTC.

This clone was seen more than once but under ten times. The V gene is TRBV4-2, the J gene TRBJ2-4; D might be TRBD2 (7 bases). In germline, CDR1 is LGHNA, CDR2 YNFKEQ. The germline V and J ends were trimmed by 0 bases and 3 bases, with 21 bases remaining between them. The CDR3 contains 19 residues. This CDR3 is CASSQDAGAGPLSKNIQYF. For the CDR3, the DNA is TGTGCCAGCAGCCAAGACGCGGGGGCGGGGCCCCTAAGCAAAAACATTCAGTACTTC.